There are many counts of the clone carrying this TCR beta chain. Using its own MiXCR run on the 5' RACE reads, TCRdb lists one record per CDR3 protein. The table shows roughly 35,000 distinct CDR3 sequences, with 5.8% occurring only once. This sample stems from a study of early T cells in non-severe SARS-CoV-2 infection. Germline V gene lookup returns CDR1 LGHDT and CDR2 YNNKEL (reference sequence). With 3 bases removed from V and 6 bases from J, the gap between germline ends came to 19 bases. The CDR3 runs 16 residues. Material for sequencing was whole blood. The sequence derives from an adult who was a healthcare worker with PCR-confirmed SARS-CoV-2 infection or an uninfected control (not recorded which). The V and J genes are TRBV3-1 and TRBJ2-3; D remains unclear. The CDR3 protein is CASSHRRRVLGDTQYF. CDR3 nucleotide sequence: TGTGCCAGCAGCCACCGGCGAAGAGTCCTCGGGGATACGCAGTATTTT.